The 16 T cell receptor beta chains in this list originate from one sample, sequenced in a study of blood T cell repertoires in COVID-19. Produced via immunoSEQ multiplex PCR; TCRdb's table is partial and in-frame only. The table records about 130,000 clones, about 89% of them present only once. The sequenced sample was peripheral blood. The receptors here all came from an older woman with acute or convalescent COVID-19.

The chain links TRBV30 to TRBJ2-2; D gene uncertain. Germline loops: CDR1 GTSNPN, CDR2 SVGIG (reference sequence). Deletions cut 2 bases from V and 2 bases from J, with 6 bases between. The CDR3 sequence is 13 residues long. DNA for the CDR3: TGTGCCTGGAGTTACAGCAACACCGGGGAGCTGTTTTTT. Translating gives CAWSYSNTGELFF.

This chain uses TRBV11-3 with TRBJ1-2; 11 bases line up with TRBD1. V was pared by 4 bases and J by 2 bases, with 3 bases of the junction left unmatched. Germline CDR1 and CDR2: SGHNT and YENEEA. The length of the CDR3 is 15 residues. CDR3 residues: CASSYGTGGNYGYTF. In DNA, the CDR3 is TGTGCCAGCAGCTACGGGACAGGGGGAAACTATGGCTACACCTTC.

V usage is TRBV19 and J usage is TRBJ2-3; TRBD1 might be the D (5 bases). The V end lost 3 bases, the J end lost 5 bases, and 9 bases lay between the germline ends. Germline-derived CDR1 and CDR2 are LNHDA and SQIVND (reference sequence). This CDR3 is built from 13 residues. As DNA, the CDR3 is TGTGCCAGTAGTATGTCTAGGGGAGATACGCAGTATTTT. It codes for CASSMSRGDTQYF. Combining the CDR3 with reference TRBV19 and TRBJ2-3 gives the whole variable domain DGGITQSPKYLFRKEGQNVTLSCEQNLNHDAMYWYRQDPGQGLRLIYYSQIVNDFQKGDIAEGYSVSREKKESFPLTVTSAQKNPTAFYLCASSMSRGDTQYFGPGTRLTVL.

The CDR3 nucleotides read TGTGCCAGCAGCCCGGGACAGGGGAACACCGGGGAGCTGTTTTTT. Amino acids: CASSPGQGNTGELFF. The chain links TRBV9 to TRBJ2-2; 9 nucleotides agree with TRBD1. Germline values: CDR1 SGDLS, CDR2 YYNGEE. The CDR3 is 15 amino acids. Unmatched junction bases numbered 2, after V lost 4 bases and J lost 1 base.

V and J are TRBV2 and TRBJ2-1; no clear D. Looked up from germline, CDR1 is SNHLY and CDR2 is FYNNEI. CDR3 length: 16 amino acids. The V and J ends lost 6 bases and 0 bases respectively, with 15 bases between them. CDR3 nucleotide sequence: TGTGCCAGCAGATCCCGGGTTAGTGGCTCCTACAATGAGCAGTTCTTC. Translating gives CASRSRVSGSYNEQFF.

The CDR3: CASRSTLGVGGETQYF. The CDR3 nucleotides are TGTGCCAGCAGGTCCACCCTCGGAGTGGGCGGGGAGACCCAGTACTTC. The chain uses TRBV27 and TRBJ2-5; tentatively, D is TRBD2 (5 bases). The CDR3 spans 16 residues. Germline loops: CDR1 MNHEY, CDR2 SMNVEV (reference sequence). Trimming stripped 6 bases from V and 5 bases from J, with 22 bases between.

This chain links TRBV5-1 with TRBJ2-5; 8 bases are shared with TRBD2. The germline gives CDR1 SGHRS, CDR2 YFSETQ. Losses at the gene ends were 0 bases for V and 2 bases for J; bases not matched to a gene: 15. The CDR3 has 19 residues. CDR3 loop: CASSLDPSGSVGPQETQYF. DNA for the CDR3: TGCGCCAGCAGCTTGGACCCCAGCGGGAGTGTTGGGCCTCAAGAGACCCAGTACTTC.

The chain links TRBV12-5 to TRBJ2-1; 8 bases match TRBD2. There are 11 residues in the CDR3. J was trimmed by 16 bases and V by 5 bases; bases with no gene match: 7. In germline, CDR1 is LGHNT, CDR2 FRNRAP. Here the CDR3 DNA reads TGTGCTAGTGGTCCTGGGACTAGAGTCTTCTTC. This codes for CASGPGTRVFF.

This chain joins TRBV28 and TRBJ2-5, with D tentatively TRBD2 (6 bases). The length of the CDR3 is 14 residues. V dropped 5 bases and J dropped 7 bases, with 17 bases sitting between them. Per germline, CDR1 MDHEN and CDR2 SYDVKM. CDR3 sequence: CASSRAGPGRTQYF. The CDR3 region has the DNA TGTGCCAGCAGTCGGGCGGGGCCCGGGCGGACCCAGTACTTC.

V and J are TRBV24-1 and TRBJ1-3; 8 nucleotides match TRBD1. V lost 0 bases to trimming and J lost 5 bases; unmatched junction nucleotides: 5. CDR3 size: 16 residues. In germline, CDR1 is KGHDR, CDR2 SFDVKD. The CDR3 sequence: CATSDLVQGARNTIYF. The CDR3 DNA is TGTGCCACCAGTGATTTGGTCCAGGGGGCAAGAAACACCATATATTTT.

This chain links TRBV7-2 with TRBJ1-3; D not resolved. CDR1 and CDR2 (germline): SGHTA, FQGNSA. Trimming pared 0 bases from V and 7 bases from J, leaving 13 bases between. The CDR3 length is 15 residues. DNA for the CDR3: TGTGCCAGCAGCTTAGCTAAAGCACACGGGAACACCATATATTTT. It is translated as CASSLAKAHGNTIYF.

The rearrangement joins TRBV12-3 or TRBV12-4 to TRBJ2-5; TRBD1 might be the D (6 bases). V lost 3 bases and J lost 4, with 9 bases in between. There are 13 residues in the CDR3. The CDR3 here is CASSFLQGETQYF. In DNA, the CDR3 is TGTGCCAGCAGTTTTCTACAGGGAGAGACCCAGTACTTC.

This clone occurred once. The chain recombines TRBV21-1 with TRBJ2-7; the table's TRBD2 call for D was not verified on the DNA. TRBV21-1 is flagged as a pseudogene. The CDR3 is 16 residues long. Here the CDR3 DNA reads TGTGCCAGCAGCAAAGAGGCGACTCCTGCGACCTACGAGCAGTACTTC. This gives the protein CASSKEATPATYEQYF.

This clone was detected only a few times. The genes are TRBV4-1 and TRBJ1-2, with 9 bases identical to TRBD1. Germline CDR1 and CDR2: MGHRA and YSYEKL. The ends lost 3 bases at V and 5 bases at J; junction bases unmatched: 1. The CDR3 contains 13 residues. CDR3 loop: CASSQGQGYGYTF. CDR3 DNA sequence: TGCGCCAGCAGCCAGGGACAGGGTTATGGCTACACCTTC.

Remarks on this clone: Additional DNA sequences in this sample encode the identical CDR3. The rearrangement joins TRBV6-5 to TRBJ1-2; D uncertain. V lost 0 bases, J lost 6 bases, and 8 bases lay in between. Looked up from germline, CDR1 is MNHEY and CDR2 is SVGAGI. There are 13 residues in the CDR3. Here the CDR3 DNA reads TGTGCCAGCAGTTACTCGTGGGGAGATGGCTACACCTTC. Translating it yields CASSYSWGDGYTF.

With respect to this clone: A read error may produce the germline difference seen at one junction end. CDR3 sequence (DNA): TGTGCCAGCAGCGAAGGACAGTTTAGCAATCAGCCCCAGCATTTT. Its protein is CASSEGQFSNQPQHF. V is TRBV2 and J is TRBJ1-5, with a tentative D call TRBD1 (6 bases). Germline assignment: CDR1 SNHLY and CDR2 FYNNEI. The CDR3 runs to 15 residues.